The next 25 T cell receptor beta chains were all read from a single sample in a study of blood T cell repertoires in COVID-19. Method: immunoSEQ multiplex PCR; TCRdb's copy keeps in-frame clones and lacks some. In the table there are roughly 50,000 clones, more than 70% of which are singletons. Sequencing used peripheral blood. The source of these receptors is a human donor in a cohort sampled during active COVID-19.

This chain connects TRBV9 to TRBJ2-1, with 7 bases lining up with TRBD1. CDR1 is SGDLS, CDR2 YYNGEE, per germline. This CDR3 spans 14 amino acids. The ends lost 3 bases at V and 3 bases at J; junction bases unmatched: 3. This CDR3 reads CASSGDRVYNEQFF. The DNA for the CDR3 is TGTGCCAGCAGCGGAGACAGGGTCTACAATGAGCAGTTCTTC.

V usage is TRBV7-9 and J usage is TRBJ2-1; TRBD2 aligns across 8 bases. This CDR3 has 16 residues. In germline, CDR1 is SEHNR, CDR2 FQNEAQ (reference sequence). The V gene end was trimmed by 1 base and the J gene end by 7 bases; junction bases not matched to a gene: 9. The CDR3 sequence: CASSLDGTRVRNEQFF. As DNA, the CDR3 is TGTGCCAGCAGCTTAGACGGGACTAGGGTTCGGAATGAGCAGTTCTTC. Variable domain in full (rest from reference TRBV7-9 and TRBJ2-1): DTGVSQNPRHKITKRGQNVTFRCDPISEHNRLYWYRQTLGQGPEFLTYFQNEAQLEKSRLLSDRFSAERPKGSFSTLEIQRTEQGDSAMYLCASSLDGTRVRNEQFFGPGTRLTVL.

The chain links TRBV20-1 to TRBJ2-7; D ambiguous. The germline CDR1 and CDR2 sequences are DFQATT and SNEGSKA (reference sequence). V lost 5 bases to trimming and J lost 1 base, with 9 bases between them. The CDR3 is 12 residues long. The chain's CDR3 is CSAGGNSYEQYF. CDR3 DNA sequence: TGCAGTGCTGGTGGTAATTCCTACGAGCAGTACTTC.

The CDR3 is CASSPSGGRGNEQFF. CDR3 DNA: TGTGCCAGCAGCCCTAGCGGGGGCAGGGGCAATGAGCAGTTCTTC. The chain is built from TRBV3-1 (or the pseudogene TRBV3-2) and TRBJ2-1; 10 bases match TRBD2. This CDR3 has 15 amino acids. Per the germline V gene, CDR1 is LGHDT and CDR2 is YNNKEL (reference sequence). Trimming cost V 4 bases and J 6 bases; bases outside gene matches: 6.

This rearrangement joins TRBV11-3 to TRBJ2-1, with TRBD2 matching 7 bases. The germline V gene has CDR1 SGHNT and CDR2 YENEEA. This CDR3 has 15 residues. The V gene end was trimmed by 9 bases and the J gene end by 4 bases; junction bases not matched to a gene: 12. The CDR3 loop reads CASSMRGGGYNEQFF. The CDR3 bases are TGTGCCAGTTCGATGCGGGGCGGGGGATACAATGAGCAGTTCTTC.

This chain joins TRBV19 and TRBJ2-5; tentatively, D is TRBD2 (5 bases). The length of the CDR3 is 16 residues. The V end was cut by 4 bases, the J end by 7 bases, with 22 bases between. Germline lookup yields CDR1 LNHDA and CDR2 SQIVND (reference sequence). This CDR3 is CASSNEGARLLGTQYF. As DNA, the CDR3 is TGTGCCAGTAGTAATGAGGGCGCGAGGCTTCTAGGGACCCAGTACTTC. Together with reference TRBV19 and TRBJ2-5, the CDR3 gives the full variable domain: DGGITQSPKYLFRKEGQNVTLSCEQNLNHDAMYWYRQDPGQGLRLIYYSQIVNDFQKGDIAEGYSVSREKKESFPLTVTSAQKNPTAFYLCASSNEGARLLGTQYFGPGTRLLVL.

The chain couples TRBV18 to TRBJ2-7; no reliable D call. This CDR3 has 11 amino acids. Deletions cut 3 bases from V and 2 bases from J, with 2 bases between. Germline V gives CDR1 KGHSH, CDR2 LQKENI. CDR3 nucleotide sequence: TGTGCCAGCTCACCCGCCTACGAGCAGTACTTC. The encoded protein is CASSPAYEQYF.

The rearrangement links TRBV28 to TRBJ1-5; no clear D. V was clipped by 3 bases and J by 7 bases, with 13 bases between them. The CDR3 is 14 amino acids. Germline CDR1 reads MDHEN; CDR2 reads SYDVKM. The CDR3 coding sequence is TGTGCCAGCAGTTTTAATCGGGGTAACCAGCCCCAGCATTTT. This translates into CASSFNRGNQPQHF.

V is TRBV7-6 and J is TRBJ1-4; 8 positions match TRBD1. Per germline, CDR1 SGHVS and CDR2 FNYEAQ. The V gene end was trimmed by 3 bases and the J gene end by 7 bases; junction bases not matched to a gene: 7. This CDR3 contains 15 residues. The DNA for the CDR3 is TGTGCCAGCAGCTTGACCACAGGGGGAGGTGAAAAACTGTTTTTT. Translating it yields CASSLTTGGGEKLFF.

In its sample, this clone was seen once. The genes are TRBV5-1 and TRBJ1-4; TRBD1 matches at 7 bases. This CDR3 is 15 amino acids long. Germline V gene lookup returns CDR1 SGHRS and CDR2 YFSETQ. V lost 4 bases, J lost 7 bases, and 10 bases stayed unmatched. CDR3 protein: CASSEQGTSGEKLFF. The CDR3 DNA is TGCGCCAGCAGCGAACAGGGGACCTCTGGTGAAAAACTGTTTTTT.

This sequence joins TRBV6-5 and TRBJ2-1; weak D call: TRBD1 (7 bases). Germline V gene lookup returns CDR1 MNHEY and CDR2 SVGAGI. V was clipped by 6 bases and J by 6 bases, with 12 bases between them. There are 13 residues in the CDR3. The CDR3 sequence: CASRPGGSNEQFF. The CDR3 DNA reads as TGTGCCAGCAGGCCAGGGGGGTCCAATGAGCAGTTCTTC.

The rearrangement uses TRBV7-2 and TRBJ1-2; possibly TRBD1 for D (6 bases). CDR1 is SGHTA, CDR2 FQGNSA, per germline. The germline V and J ends were trimmed by 3 bases and 6 bases, with 11 bases remaining between them. This CDR3 is 13 amino acids long. The CDR3 DNA is TGTGCCAGCAGCTTTACAGGGCCCGATGGCTACACCTTC. Translated, it gives CASSFTGPDGYTF.

The genes are TRBV5-1 and TRBJ2-7; tentative D call: TRBD1 (6 bases). The CDR3 spans 14 residues. V was shortened by 3 bases and J by 2 bases, with 12 bases between the two germline ends. Looked up from germline, CDR1 is SGHRS and CDR2 is YFSETQ. The CDR3 here is CASSSGQWAYEQYF. The CDR3 DNA reads as TGCGCCAGCAGCTCCGGACAGTGGGCCTACGAGCAGTACTTC.

Here the CDR3 DNA reads TGTGCCAGCAGCCCGGGACAGGCGACTGAAGCTTTCTTT. It encodes CASSPGQATEAFF. The J gene is TRBJ1-1, the V gene TRBV7-2; TRBD1 matches at 8 bases. Germline CDR1 is SGHTA and CDR2 is FQGNSA. This CDR3 contains 13 residues. V trimming: 5 bases; J trimming: 5 bases; junction bases outside the gene matches: 4.

The genes are TRBV10-3 and TRBJ1-4; 9 nucleotides match TRBD1. V lost 4 bases and J lost 6; bases outside the gene matches: 9. CDR1 and CDR2 (germline): ENHRY, SYGVKD. This CDR3 is built from 16 residues. The CDR3 bases are TGTGCCATCAGTGCTTCCCGCGGGACAGGGTATGAAAAACTGTTTTTT. Its translation: CAISASRGTGYEKLFF.

This clone was counted once. The chain links TRBV7-2 to TRBJ1-4; the D gene is possibly TRBD1 (5 bases). This CDR3 comprises 14 residues. Germline CDR1 reads SGHTA; CDR2 reads FQGNSA. The V and J ends lost 2 bases and 8 bases respectively, with 12 bases between them. CDR3 DNA sequence: TGTGCCAGCAGCTTACGCGAGGGACTAGAAAAACTGTTTTTT. It codes for CASSLREGLEKLFF.

As DNA, the CDR3 is TGTGCCAGCAGTTACCAAGCTAGCTCCTACGAGCAGTACTTC. It specifies CASSYQASSYEQYF. The chain carries TRBV6-6 and TRBJ2-7; D is undetermined. The germline V and J ends were trimmed by 2 bases and 0 bases, with 8 bases remaining between them. Germline assignment: CDR1 MNHNY and CDR2 SVGAGI (reference sequence). The CDR3 loop spans 14 amino acids.

The V and J genes are TRBV27 and TRBJ1-6; 9 nucleotides align to TRBD1. CDR1 and CDR2 (germline): MNHEY, SMNVEV (reference sequence). The V and J ends lost 5 bases and 10 bases, in that order; junction bases with no gene match: 12. CDR3 length: 16 amino acids. CDR3 amino acids: CASSTLGDRVESPLHF. CDR3 bases: TGTGCCAGCAGTACACTCGGGGACAGGGTAGAATCACCCCTCCACTTT.

This chain connects TRBV18 to TRBJ2-2; D unresolved. V lost 2 bases, J lost 4 bases, and 8 bases lay in between. This CDR3 comprises 14 residues. Per the germline V gene, CDR1 is KGHSH and CDR2 is LQKENI. The CDR3 loop is CASSPKQATGELFF. As DNA, the CDR3 is TGTGCCAGCTCACCAAAGCAGGCCACCGGGGAGCTGTTTTTT.

This chain connects TRBV7-3 to TRBJ2-5; 7 bases are shared with TRBD2. In germline, CDR1 is SGHTA, CDR2 FQGTGA. There are 16 residues in the CDR3. Trimming took 5 bases from V and 2 from J; bases not matched to a gene: 11. The CDR3 DNA sequence: TGTGCCAGCAGCCATCCACCTCTCGGGGGGCAAGAGACCCAGTACTTC. Translation gives CASSHPPLGGQETQYF.

The chain uses TRBV29-1 and TRBJ2-1, with 10 bases aligning to TRBD2. V lost 6 bases and J lost 0; bases outside the gene matches: 5. Germline CDR1 is SQVTM and CDR2 is ANQGSEA. The CDR3 is 15 residues long. In DNA, the CDR3 is TGCAGCGTACCAAGACTAGCGGGCTCCTACAATGAGCAGTTCTTC. Its translation is CSVPRLAGSYNEQFF.

The chain uses TRBV3-1 (or the pseudogene TRBV3-2) and TRBJ1-5; 7 bases are a match to TRBD1. J gave up 11 bases and V 5 bases, and 9 bases lay outside the gene matches. CDR3 size: 13 residues. Germline-derived CDR1 and CDR2 are LGHDT and YNNKEL (reference sequence). CDR3 in DNA: TGTGCCAGCAGCACGACAGGGCTTGGGGCCCAGCATTTT. Protein: CASSTTGLGAQHF.

This chain's CDR3 is CAIGQRGGNTGELFF. CDR3 coding DNA: TGTGCCATCGGGCAGCGGGGGGGGAACACCGGGGAGCTGTTTTTT. V is TRBV10-3 and J is TRBJ2-2; TRBD2 aligns across 10 bases. Germline-derived CDR1 and CDR2 are ENHRY and SYGVKD. The CDR3 covers 15 residues. The junction had 4 bases not matched to a gene; V was cut back by 8 bases and J by 1 base.

This chain connects TRBV7-9 to TRBJ2-7, with D possibly being TRBD1 (6 bases). The CDR3 is 13 residues long. The V gene lost 3 bases and the J gene lost 4 bases, with 10 bases spanning the gap. Looked up from germline, CDR1 is SEHNR and CDR2 is FQNEAQ (reference sequence). The CDR3 DNA reads as TGTGCCAGCAGCTTCGCACAGGGATACGAGCAGTACTTC. Protein: CASSFAQGYEQYF.

V is TRBV5-3 and J is TRBJ1-5, with unresolved D. TRBV5-3 is designated an ORF whose function remains uncertain. Trimming pared 0 bases from V and 7 bases from J, leaving 11 bases between. The CDR3 contains 14 residues. Written as DNA, the CDR3 is TGTGCCAGAAGCTTGGTCTGGCGGGCCCAGCCCCAGCATTTT. It specifies CARSLVWRAQPQHF.